The 28 T cell receptor beta chains below all came from one sample that was sequenced in a study of blood T cells in healthy people across ages. A second about 6 to 12 cycle PCR used barcoded and J-beta primers. TCRdb used MiXCR to reprocess the 5' RACE reads, holding one entry per CDR3 protein. The sample holds around 800,000 distinct CDR3 sequences, 40% to 65% seen once. The sequenced material came from blood. All receptors derive from a man of 80 years or more in good health.

CDR3: CASSTSGRGYNEQFF. DNA of the CDR3: TGTGCCAGCAGTACTAGCGGGAGGGGGTACAATGAGCAGTTCTTC. V gene TRBV28 combines with J gene TRBJ2-1, with 13 bases matching TRBD2. The V and J ends lost 5 bases and 4 bases, in that order; junction bases with no gene match: 2. CDR1 is MDHEN, CDR2 SYDVKM, per germline. This CDR3 comprises 15 residues.

The chain uses TRBV29-1 and TRBJ2-5, with 7 bases matching TRBD2. With 3 bases clipped from V and 5 bases from J, the junction kept 6 bases outside the gene matches. Germline CDR1 SQVTM, CDR2 ANQGSEA. The length of the CDR3 is 13 residues. The CDR3 protein is CSVDRGVRETQYF. As DNA, the CDR3 is TGCAGCGTTGATCGGGGGGTGAGGGAGACCCAGTACTTC.

This rearrangement joins TRBV20-1 to TRBJ2-4; D uncertain. The J call may be incorrect, as the DNA end agrees better with TRBJ2-7. Germline V gene data show CDR1 as DFQATT and CDR2 as SNEGSKA (reference sequence). This CDR3 spans 12 amino acids. CDR3: CSASPETYEQYF. CDR3 nucleotides: TGCAGTGCTAGCCCAGAGACCTACGAGCAGTACTTC.

This chain connects TRBV19 to TRBJ2-3; perhaps D is TRBD1 or TRBD2 (5 bases each). The CDR3 totals 14 residues. Germline V gene lookup returns CDR1 LNHDA and CDR2 SQIVND (reference sequence). V gave up 4 bases and J gave up 7 bases, with 15 bases separating them. CDR3 bases: TGTGCCAGTAGTAACTCGAGGGCAGGGAATACGCAGTATTTT. This codes for CASSNSRAGNTQYF.

This clonotype was picked up one time. This could be a read error, since a much larger clone is one nucleotide away. The gene calls are TRBV20-1 and TRBJ2-5; TRBD2 matches at 8 bases. CDR3 length: 14 residues. CDR1 and CDR2 from the germline V gene are DFQATT and SNEGSKA (reference sequence). CDR3: CSATIAGTQETQNF. The CDR3 DNA sequence: TGCAGTGCCACGATAGCGGGAACACAAGAGACCCAGAACTTC.

This chain joins TRBV3-1 and TRBJ1-6, with TRBD1 as a possible D gene (5 bases). Germline loops: CDR1 LGHDT, CDR2 YNNKEL (reference sequence). V lost 1 base and J 7 bases, leaving 11 bases between the germline ends. The length of the CDR3 is 15 residues. The CDR3 DNA reads as TGTGCCAGCAGCCAAGGGAGGGGCACCAATTCACCCCTCCACTTT. Translation: CASSQGRGTNSPLHF.

The chain recombines TRBV5-1 with TRBJ1-5, with D uncertain. The CDR3 has 15 amino acids. Trimming pared 1 base from V and 4 bases from J, leaving 12 bases between. Germline V lookup: CDR1 SGHRS, CDR2 YFSETQ. The CDR3 sequence is CASSLSGIRNQPQHF. CDR3 DNA: TGCGCCAGCAGCTTGTCGGGGATACGGAATCAGCCCCAGCATTTT.

The rearrangement links TRBV29-1 to TRBJ2-5; a possible D gene is TRBD1 (6 bases). Germline lookup yields CDR1 SQVTM and CDR2 ANQGSEA. Trimming left V 6 bases short and J 11 bases short, with 25 bases between. The CDR3 totals 14 residues. Here the CDR3 reads CSVWDTAVGNEQYF. The CDR3 DNA sequence: TGCAGCGTCTGGGACACAGCGGTGGGCAATGAGCAGTACTTC.

The rearrangement joins TRBV7-6 to TRBJ1-3; D gene unclear. This CDR3 has 17 amino acids. Germline lookup yields CDR1 SGHVS and CDR2 FNYEAQ. The ends were cut back, 2 bases at V and 0 bases at J, with 14 bases in the middle. This CDR3 is CASSLLSSRLSGNTIYF. In DNA form, the CDR3 reads TGTGCCAGCAGCTTACTTAGCTCCCGTCTCTCTGGAAACACCATATATTTT.

The rearrangement links TRBV7-6 to TRBJ2-6, with TRBD1 identical over 9 bases. The CDR3 has 18 residues. V lost 5 bases to trimming and J lost 2 bases; unmatched junction nucleotides: 10. The V gene's germline CDR1 is SGHVS and CDR2 FNYEAQ. The CDR3 here is CASSPFGDRVTGANVLTF. Written as DNA, the CDR3 is TGTGCCAGCAGCCCATTCGGGGACAGGGTGACTGGGGCCAACGTCCTGACTTTC.

This clonotype was recorded once. The genes are TRBV10-1 and TRBJ2-1, with D maybe TRBD1 (5 bases). Germline loops: CDR1 WNHNN, CDR2 SYGVQD (reference sequence). CDR3 length: 13 residues. Between the trimmed V and J ends, which lost 0 bases and 6 bases, there was a span of 6 bases. The CDR3 bases are TGCGCCAGCAGTGAGTCTCAGGGCAATGAGCAGTTCTTC. It is translated as CASSESQGNEQFF.

This clonotype was counted a single time. This sequence joins TRBV3-1 and TRBJ2-2; D is uncertain. With 1 base removed from V and 7 bases from J, the gap between germline ends came to 4 bases. Germline lookup yields CDR1 LGHDT and CDR2 YNNKEL (reference sequence). The CDR3 is 12 residues long. CDR3 nucleotide sequence: TGTGCCAGCAGCCAAGTGCACGGGGAGCTGTTTTTT. It specifies CASSQVHGELFF.

Written as DNA, the CDR3 is TGTGCCAGCGCCCTAGGGGTTGGAGCGGGAGGACTTTACGAGCAGTACTTC. Encoded protein: CASALGVGAGGLYEQYF. The chain has TRBV7-2 and TRBJ2-4, with 9 bases fitting TRBD2. Matching the DNA end better, TRBJ2-7 makes the J call doubtful. Looked up from germline, CDR1 is SGHTA and CDR2 is FQGNSA. This CDR3 is 17 amino acids long.

The chain employs TRBV13 and TRBJ2-3, with no clear D. CDR1 is PRHDT and CDR2 is FYEKMQ in the germline V gene (reference sequence). The CDR3 is 11 residues long. V was cut by 6 bases and J by 3 bases, with 4 bases left in between. The CDR3 loop reads CASRLTDTQYF. CDR3 sequence (DNA): TGTGCCAGCAGGCTAACAGATACGCAGTATTTT.

This clonotype has a single count. CDR3: CAISGTGDYEQYF. CDR3 in DNA: TGTGCCATCAGCGGGACAGGGGACTACGAGCAGTACTTC. The chain employs TRBV10-3 and TRBJ2-4; 10 bases map to TRBD1. The DNA end is more similar to TRBJ2-7, so the J call may be wrong. CDR1 and CDR2 from the germline V gene are ENHRY and SYGVKD. The CDR3 spans 13 residues.

Regarding this clonotype: A much larger clone is a single base away; this may be a read error. This rearrangement joins TRBV20-1 to TRBJ2-7; perhaps TRBD2 as D (6 bases). Trimming took 1 base from V and 7 from J, leaving 20 bases between them. Germline assignment: CDR1 DFQATT and CDR2 SNEGSKA (reference sequence). The CDR3 runs 15 residues. CDR3 DNA sequence: TGCAGTGCTAGAGTTCGCAGGGAGGCTTTCGATGAGCAGTACTTC. It specifies CSARVRREAFDEQYF.

At least ten counts were recorded for this clonotype. J is TRBJ2-5 and V is TRBV29-1, with D possibly matching TRBD1 (6 bases). The CDR3 extends over 15 amino acids. Germline CDR1 and CDR2: SQVTM and ANQGSEA. V shed 7 bases and J shed 1 base, with 19 bases lying between them. The CDR3 coding sequence is TGCAGCGCCCCAGGACAGCTGAGGACCCAAGAGACCCAGTACTTC. The encoded protein is CSAPGQLRTQETQYF.

The chain has TRBV7-8 and TRBJ2-7; 10 bases fit TRBD1. TRBJ2-4 matches the DNA end more closely, so the J call is doubtful. The germline V gene encodes CDR1 SGHVS and CDR2 FQNEAQ. The CDR3 sequence is 15 residues long. CDR3 sequence (DNA): TGTGCCAGCAGCTTTAGGGCGGGGACAGGGGACATTCAGTACTTC. Its translation is CASSFRAGTGDIQYF.

This chain links TRBV20-1 with TRBJ2-7; 7 bases match TRBD2. From germline, CDR1 is DFQATT and CDR2 SNEGSKA (reference sequence). This CDR3 comprises 15 residues. V was clipped by 1 base and J by 9 bases; unmatched bases: 15. The CDR3 region is CSARGSAGVGLGQYF. The CDR3 region has the DNA TGCAGTGCTAGAGGATCGGCGGGAGTGGGATTAGGGCAGTACTTC.

The chain couples TRBV7-2 to TRBJ2-7, with 7 bases fitting TRBD2. Germline V lookup: CDR1 SGHTA, CDR2 FQGNSA. The CDR3 spans 13 residues. The V gene end was trimmed by 5 bases and the J gene end by 5 bases; junction bases not matched to a gene: 6. CDR3 residues: CASSRSGNHEQYF. The CDR3 nucleotides read TGTGCCAGCAGCCGGAGCGGGAACCACGAGCAGTACTTC.

J is TRBJ2-5 and V is TRBV11-2; D is uncertain. V lost 5 bases and J 4 bases, leaving 11 bases between the germline ends. The CDR3 has 13 residues. The germline gives CDR1 SGHAT, CDR2 FQNNGV. The CDR3 spells CASSVSWAETQYF. CDR3 in DNA: TGTGCCAGCAGCGTTAGTTGGGCAGAGACCCAGTACTTC.

The gene calls are TRBV11-2 and TRBJ2-5; maybe TRBD1 (6 bases). Trimming shortened V by 5 bases and J by 9 bases, and 13 bases separated the two germline ends. Germline V CDR1 and CDR2: SGHAT, FQNNGV. The CDR3 is 12 residues long. DNA for the CDR3: TGTGCCAGCAGCCCAGGGAAGGGGGCCCAGTACTTC. Its translation: CASSPGKGAQYF.

J is TRBJ2-1 and V is TRBV12-3 or TRBV12-4; 12 bases agree with TRBD2. V trimming: 6 bases; J trimming: 5 bases; junction bases outside the gene matches: 5. CDR3 length equals 15 residues. CDR3 protein: CASRLAGGVNNEQFF. The CDR3 nucleotides read TGTGCCAGCAGGCTAGCGGGAGGGGTCAACAATGAGCAGTTCTTC.

This clonotype was seen a handful of times. This chain connects TRBV10-3 to TRBJ1-6; 7 positions match TRBD1. The CDR3 has 13 residues. CDR1 and CDR2 (germline): ENHRY, SYGVKD. Trimming removed 7 bases from V and 10 bases from J; junction bases left unmatched: 7. CDR3: CAITDREESPLHF. DNA for the CDR3: TGTGCCATCACCGACAGGGAGGAGTCACCCCTCCACTTT.

This clonotype was found a few times. The CDR3 DNA reads TGTGCCAGCAGTTTAAAAAGGGGACAGGGTCGGTACAACGAGCAGTACTTC. Protein product: CASSLKRGQGRYNEQYF. J is TRBJ2-7 and V is TRBV12-3 or TRBV12-4; 9 positions match TRBD1. CDR3 size: 17 residues. The V segment lost 2 bases and the J segment 5 bases; nucleotides outside the gene matches: 13.

The V call is TRBV10-3, the J call TRBJ2-7, with no clear D. CDR1 is ENHRY and CDR2 is SYGVKD in the germline V gene. The V end lost 7 bases, the J end lost 4 bases, and 14 bases lay between the germline ends. The CDR3 extends over 13 amino acids. CDR3 sequence reads: CAITNPGLYEQYF. The CDR3 nucleotides are TGTGCCATCACGAACCCGGGTTTATACGAGCAGTACTTC.

The gene calls are TRBV29-1 and TRBJ2-1; D uncertain. The J call may be faulty, since TRBJ2-7 better matches the DNA end. The CDR3 has 16 residues. Germline CDR1 reads SQVTM; CDR2 reads ANQGSEA. In DNA, the CDR3 is TGCAGCGTTGAAGGGTGGGAAGTGGGCTCCTACAATGAGCAGTACTTC. Translating gives CSVEGWEVGSYNEQYF.

The V call is TRBV27, the J call TRBJ2-7; 9 positions match TRBD2. The CDR3 totals 16 residues. The V and J ends lost 5 bases and 3 bases, in that order; junction bases with no gene match: 11. Germline CDR1 reads MNHEY; CDR2 reads SMNVEV (reference sequence). This chain's CDR3 is CASSPPSSGSIYEQYF. For the CDR3, the DNA is TGTGCCAGCAGTCCACCCAGTAGCGGGAGTATCTACGAGCAGTACTTC.